Below, 30 T cell receptor beta chains from the same sample are listed, as sequenced in a study of T cell responses to AZD1222 COVID-19 vaccine. Assay: immunoSEQ multiplex PCR; the TCRdb copy retains only in-frame clones and omits some. The sample lists 140,000 or so clones, approximately 91% occurring once. The sample was peripheral blood, taken on day 0 of AZD1222 vaccination. The receptors here all came from an adult in good health.

V gene TRBV27 combines with J gene TRBJ1-1, with 9 bases fitting TRBD1. J gave up 3 bases and V 5 bases, and 4 bases lay outside the gene matches. CDR1 and CDR2 (germline): MNHEY, SMNVEV (reference sequence). The CDR3 loop spans 14 amino acids. This chain's CDR3 is CASSRQGGDTEAFF. The CDR3 nucleotides are TGTGCCAGCAGTCGACAGGGGGGGGACACTGAAGCTTTCTTT.

The V gene is TRBV5-1, the J gene TRBJ1-3; 8 bases are shared with TRBD1. The CDR3 totals 16 residues. With 3 bases clipped from V and 0 bases from J, the junction kept 5 bases outside the gene matches. The germline gives CDR1 SGHRS, CDR2 YFSETQ. The CDR3 nucleotides read TGCGCCAGCAGCTCCACACAGGGGGTCTCTGGAAACACCATATATTTT. This encodes CASSSTQGVSGNTIYF.

The chain recombines TRBV28 with TRBJ2-1; TRBD1 is a possible D gene (6 bases). Germline assignment: CDR1 MDHEN and CDR2 SYDVKM. This CDR3 is built from 14 residues. The ends were cut back, 7 bases at V and 3 bases at J, with 13 bases in the middle. The CDR3 DNA sequence: TGTGCCAGCATCCCAGGGGAGTTCTACAATGAGCAGTTCTTC. Translation gives CASIPGEFYNEQFF.

The count of this clone is one. The chain has TRBV5-5 and TRBJ2-1; TRBD1 aligns across 9 bases. J gave up 2 bases and V 4 bases, and 10 bases lay outside the gene matches. In germline, CDR1 is SGHKS, CDR2 YYEKEE (reference sequence). The CDR3 covers 17 residues. In nucleotides, the CDR3 is TGTGCCAGCAGCATAACAAGGACAGGGGAACCCTACAATGAGCAGTTCTTC. Translating gives CASSITRTGEPYNEQFF. Full variable domain (outside the CDR3, taken from reference TRBV5-5 and TRBJ2-1): DAGVTQSPTHLIKTRGQQVTLRCSPISGHKSVSWYQQVLGQGPQFIFQYYEKEERGRGNFPDRFSARQFPNYSSELNVNALLLGDSALYLCASSITRTGEPYNEQFFGPGTRLTVL.

The chain links TRBV29-1 to TRBJ2-1, with D uncertain. This CDR3 comprises 12 residues. The V and J ends lost 3 bases and 2 bases respectively, with 5 bases between them. CDR1 SQVTM and CDR2 ANQGSEA come from the germline V gene. Here the CDR3 reads CSVDSTYNEQFF. The CDR3 DNA sequence: TGCAGCGTTGACAGTACCTACAATGAGCAGTTCTTC.

This rearrangement joins TRBV4-1 to TRBJ1-1, with no clear D. V was clipped by 1 base and J by 3 bases, with 6 bases between them. Germline V lookup: CDR1 MGHRA, CDR2 YSYEKL. The CDR3 runs 13 residues. CDR3 nucleotide sequence: TGCGCCAGCAGCCAAGTGTCCCACACTGAAGCTTTCTTT. It codes for CASSQVSHTEAFF.

The chain uses TRBV11-2 and TRBJ1-2, with TRBD1 matching 9 bases. The CDR3 runs 15 residues. Trimming at V came to 5 bases and at J to 1 base, leaving 5 bases not matched to a gene. Germline V gene data show CDR1 as SGHAT and CDR2 as FQNNGV. CDR3 amino acids: CASSLDRGYNYGYTF. The CDR3 coding sequence is TGTGCCAGCAGCCTCGACAGGGGGTATAACTATGGCTACACCTTC.

The CDR3 protein is CASSRLQKFKTGWNTEAFF. CDR3 sequence (DNA): TGCGCCAGCAGCCGCCTACAAAAATTTAAGACAGGGTGGAACACTGAAGCTTTCTTT. The chain employs TRBV4-1 and TRBJ1-1; 7 bases agree with TRBD1. This CDR3 comprises 19 residues. The germline V gene has CDR1 MGHRA and CDR2 YSYEKL. Trimming at V came to 4 bases and at J to 1 base, leaving 18 bases not matched to a gene.

The chain couples TRBV18 to TRBJ2-7, with 8 bases matching TRBD2. Germline CDR1 KGHSH, CDR2 LQKENI. With 1 base clipped from V and 6 bases from J, the junction kept 11 bases outside the gene matches. This CDR3 has 16 amino acids. CDR3 DNA sequence: TGTGCCAGCTCACCACGATCCGGACTAGCCGGGGCCGAGCAGTACTTC. It encodes CASSPRSGLAGAEQYF.

V is TRBV29-1 and J is TRBJ1-2, with TRBD1 identical over 9 bases. Per germline, CDR1 SQVTM and CDR2 ANQGSEA. The trim removed 7 bases at V and 2 bases at J, leaving 8 bases unmatched. This CDR3 has 14 amino acids. The DNA of the CDR3 is TGCAGCGCACAGAGGACAGGGGAGAACTATGGCTACACCTTC. Amino acids: CSAQRTGENYGYTF.

This chain connects TRBV28 to TRBJ2-7; 8 nucleotides agree with TRBD1. The CDR3 contains 13 residues. Losses at the gene ends were 5 bases for V and 5 bases for J; bases not matched to a gene: 5. Germline V lookup: CDR1 MDHEN, CDR2 SYDVKM. CDR3 sequence reads: CASSLTDRDEQYF. The CDR3, as DNA: TGTGCCAGCAGTCTAACGGACAGGGACGAGCAGTACTTC. The whole variable domain, filled in from reference TRBV28 and TRBJ2-7, reads DVKVTQSSRYLVKRTGEKVFLECVQDMDHENMFWYRQDPGLGLRLIYFSYDVKMKEKGDIPEGYSVSREKKERFSLILESASTNQTSMYLCASSLTDRDEQYFGPGTRLTVT.

This chain joins TRBV7-2 and TRBJ1-6; D is perhaps TRBD1 (6 bases). V lost 3 bases and J lost 7, with 16 bases in between. CDR1 is SGHTA, CDR2 FQGNSA, per germline. This CDR3 is 16 amino acids long. CDR3 DNA sequence: TGTGCCAGCAGCTTGTCAGTAGGGGGTTCGAATTCACCCCTCCACTTT. Protein: CASSLSVGGSNSPLHF. The variable domain in full, with the rest retrieved from reference TRBV7-2 and TRBJ1-6, is GAGVSQSPSNKVTEKGKDVELRCDPISGHTALYWYRQSLGQGLEFLIYFQGNSAPDKSGLPSDRFSAERTGGSVSTLTIQRTQQEDSAVYLCASSLSVGGSNSPLHFGNGTRLTVT.

V usage is TRBV20-1 and J usage is TRBJ2-7; no firm D call. With 3 bases removed from V and 2 bases from J, the gap between germline ends came to 5 bases. This CDR3 region has 11 residues. The germline V gene encodes CDR1 DFQATT and CDR2 SNEGSKA (reference sequence). The CDR3 spells CSARLAYEQYF. The CDR3 DNA follows: TGCAGTGCTAGGCTTGCCTACGAGCAGTACTTC.

The rearrangement uses TRBV10-3 and TRBJ2-1, with D hard to call. The length of the CDR3 is 13 residues. The V gene's germline CDR1 is ENHRY and CDR2 SYGVKD. Trimming stripped 0 bases from V and 5 bases from J, with 5 bases between. CDR3 loop: CAISESQNNEQFF. Written as DNA, the CDR3 is TGTGCCATCAGTGAGTCACAGAACAATGAGCAGTTCTTC.

V usage is TRBV19 and J usage is TRBJ1-3; no clear D gene. V was shortened by 4 bases and J by 2 bases, with 6 bases between the two germline ends. Germline CDR1 reads LNHDA; CDR2 reads SQIVND (reference sequence). The CDR3 consists of 13 residues. CDR3 bases: TGTGCCAGTAGTAATACGCCTGGAAACACCATATATTTT. Translated: CASSNTPGNTIYF.

This clone was picked up one time. CDR3 sequence (DNA): TGCGCCAGCGGAGGCCCAGCGGGCGGCACAGATACGCAGTATTTT. Protein sequence: CASGGPAGGTDTQYF. The genes are TRBV5-1 and TRBJ2-3; TRBD2 is a possible D gene (6 bases). The CDR3 totals 15 residues. Germline V lookup: CDR1 SGHRS, CDR2 YFSETQ. V shed 7 bases and J shed 1 base, with 16 bases lying between them.

The chain links TRBV25-1 to TRBJ1-4, with D maybe TRBD1 (6 bases). Germline V gene lookup returns CDR1 MGHDK and CDR2 SYGVNS. V was clipped by 5 bases and J by 3 bases, with 10 bases between them. This CDR3 is built from 14 residues. CDR3 residues: CASSPTGSNEKLFF. The CDR3 bases are TGTGCCAGCAGTCCGACAGGCTCTAATGAAAAACTGTTTTTT.

V and J are TRBV19 and TRBJ1-5; possibly TRBD1 for D (6 bases). Germline CDR1 and CDR2: LNHDA and SQIVND (reference sequence). CDR3 length equals 13 residues. V was clipped by 6 bases and J by 5 bases, with 11 bases between them. In nucleotides, the CDR3 is TGTGCCAGTAGACGACAGGAGGATCAGCCCCAGCATTTT. Protein: CASRRQEDQPQHF. Using reference TRBV19 and TRBJ1-5 for the parts outside the CDR3, the full variable domain is DGGITQSPKYLFRKEGQNVTLSCEQNLNHDAMYWYRQDPGQGLRLIYYSQIVNDFQKGDIAEGYSVSREKKESFPLTVTSAQKNPTAFYLCASRRQEDQPQHFGDGTRLSIL.

The rearrangement joins TRBV15 to TRBJ2-7, with D perhaps TRBD1 or TRBD2 (6 bases each). Germline CDR1 and CDR2: LNHNV and YYDKDF (reference sequence). This CDR3 spans 16 amino acids. Deletions cut 1 base from V and 2 bases from J, with 15 bases between. CDR3 in amino acids: CATSRGPGGLTYEQYF. For the CDR3, the DNA is TGTGCCACCAGCAGAGGCCCCGGGGGCCTCACCTACGAGCAGTACTTC.

The chain has TRBV9 and TRBJ1-6, with TRBD1 as a possible D gene (6 bases). The germline V gene encodes CDR1 SGDLS and CDR2 YYNGEE. The CDR3 covers 15 residues. V lost 2 bases and J lost 3, with 9 bases in between. The CDR3 region has the DNA TGTGCCAGCAGCGTCACGGACAGCTATAATTCACCCCTCCACTTT. It yields the protein CASSVTDSYNSPLHF.

The chain has TRBV3-1 (or the pseudogene TRBV3-2) and TRBJ2-1, with a weak D call TRBD2 (5 bases). This CDR3 is built from 14 residues. CDR1 and CDR2 (germline): LGHDT, YNNKEL (reference sequence). V lost 0 bases, J lost 10 bases, and 13 bases lay in between. Here the CDR3 DNA reads TGTGCCAGCAGCCAAGATATCCTAGCTATCGAGCAGTTCTTC. Its translation is CASSQDILAIEQFF.

The rearrangement uses TRBV11-3 and TRBJ2-1; 10 bases line up with TRBD2. The CDR3 length is 15 residues. CDR1 is SGHNT, CDR2 YENEEA, per germline. V gave up 5 bases and J gave up 7 bases; unmatched junction bases: 8. As DNA, the CDR3 is TGTGCCAGCAGCAAGACAAGCGGGAGGGGGAATGAGCAGTTCTTC. Protein product: CASSKTSGRGNEQFF.

This sequence joins TRBV29-1 and TRBJ1-2; the D gene is possibly TRBD1 (6 bases). V was pared by 4 bases and J by 0 bases, with 6 bases between. The CDR3 consists of 12 residues. Germline V gene lookup returns CDR1 SQVTM and CDR2 ANQGSEA. CDR3 loop: CSVGQANYGYTF. The CDR3 coding sequence is TGCAGCGTTGGACAGGCTAACTATGGCTACACCTTC. Based on the CDR3 plus reference TRBV29-1 and TRBJ1-2, the full variable domain is SAVISQKPSRDICQRGTSLTIQCQVDSQVTMMFWYRQQPGQSLTLIATANQGSEATYESGFVIDKFPISRPNLTFSTLTVSNMSPEDSSIYLCSVGQANYGYTFGSGTRLTVV.

In its sample, this clone was seen once. The CDR3 region is CASSPSRSGDGYTF. The CDR3 DNA reads as TGCGCCAGCAGCCCGAGTAGGTCTGGCGATGGCTACACCTTC. The chain links TRBV5-1 to TRBJ1-2; no reliable D call. The CDR3 consists of 14 residues. The V end lost 4 bases, the J end lost 6 bases, and 16 bases lay between the germline ends. Germline CDR1 and CDR2: SGHRS and YFSETQ.

The CDR3 sequence is CASSGGQGVGNSPLHF. The DNA of the CDR3 is TGCGCCAGCAGTGGTGGGCAGGGCGTAGGCAATTCACCCCTCCACTTT. The chain uses TRBV10-1 and TRBJ1-6, with D perhaps matching TRBD1 (5 bases). In germline, CDR1 is WNHNN, CDR2 SYGVQD (reference sequence). The CDR3 length is 16 residues. V was clipped by 4 bases and J by 7 bases, with 17 bases between them.

This chain links TRBV20-1 with TRBJ1-2; no reliable D call. V lost 3 bases, J lost 8 bases, and 19 bases lay in between. This CDR3 comprises 14 residues. Germline CDR1 is DFQATT and CDR2 is SNEGSKA (reference sequence). Written as DNA, the CDR3 is TGCAGTGCTAGTAATTGGCTTCCCGGAGGAGGCTACACCTTC. This gives the protein CSASNWLPGGGYTF.

The J gene is TRBJ1-2, the V gene TRBV27; 7 bases line up with TRBD1. The V segment lost 4 bases and the J segment 6 bases; nucleotides outside the gene matches: 8. There are 14 residues in the CDR3. Per germline, CDR1 MNHEY and CDR2 SMNVEV (reference sequence). The CDR3 protein is CASSSRQGLHGYTF. DNA of the CDR3: TGTGCCAGCAGTTCCCGACAGGGCCTTCATGGCTACACCTTC.

This clone has a handful of counts. The CDR3 bases are TGTGCCAGCAGCTTAAGTTGGACAGGGGGCTACGAGCAGTACTTC. Protein sequence: CASSLSWTGGYEQYF. J is TRBJ2-7 and V is TRBV5-8, with 10 bases identical to TRBD1. V trimming: 2 bases; J trimming: 3 bases; junction bases outside the gene matches: 5. CDR1 is SGHTS, CDR2 YDEGEE, per germline. The CDR3 sequence is 15 residues long.

This clone was detected a few times. The chain joins TRBV7-2 to TRBJ1-2; D gene unclear. Germline CDR1 and CDR2: SGHTA and FQGNSA. The CDR3 length is 15 residues. V gave up 2 bases and J gave up 4 bases, with 14 bases separating them. CDR3 residues: CASSLNGRKSYGYTF. Here the CDR3 DNA reads TGTGCCAGCAGCTTAAATGGACGGAAAAGCTATGGCTACACCTTC.

About this clone itself: Distinct nucleotide sequences in the sample also encode this CDR3. This sequence joins TRBV6-1 and TRBJ1-1; no clear D. V dropped 2 bases and J dropped 0 bases, with 4 bases sitting between them. CDR1 and CDR2 (germline): MNHNS, SASEGT. CDR3 length: 13 amino acids. The CDR3 is CASSEIMNTEAFF. The CDR3 bases are TGTGCCAGCAGTGAAATCATGAACACTGAAGCTTTCTTT.